This T cell receptor (beta chain) was profiled in a study of long-term antiretroviral therapy in people with HIV. Treatment for every participant with HIV took place in the United States. Details on this clone: Its antigen is unknown.

Survey-level immunoSEQ v3.0 assays were run. Sequencing aimed to cover roughly 40,000-55,000 T-cell genomes per sample. Clones were read by immunoSEQ multiplex PCR, and TCRdb kept only the in-frame ones, dropping some. The sample consists of tens of thousands of clones, 95% of them appearing once. Findings of the study overall: Collection spanned 2004 to 2017; ART regimens may be less effective than current ones.

The CDR3 has 16 residues. V was clipped by 2 bases and J by 4 bases; unmatched bases: 6. The germline CDR1 and CDR2 sequences are SGHAT and FQDESV (reference sequence). The material was unsorted PBMCs, obtained 5.3 years after starting antiretroviral therapy. The chain employs TRBV11-1 and TRBJ2-2, with 8 bases aligning to TRBD1. The source of this sequence is a man in his thirties or forties with HIV. The CDR3 is CASSLSQGAPTGELFF. Here the CDR3 DNA reads TGTGCCAGCAGCTTATCTCAGGGGGCGCCCACCGGGGAGCTGTTTTTT.